This T cell receptor beta chain comes out of a study of blood T cell repertoires in COVID-19. In the study overall: The study drew acute and convalescent COVID-19 samples from the United States, Italy and Spain. Nucleic acid was either cDNA or gDNA, and it came from T cells, B-cell-depleted T cells, or PBMCs.

Original methodology: Reference gene primer amplification yielded estimated nucleated cell counts. Produced via immunoSEQ multiplex PCR; TCRdb's table is partial and in-frame only. The V and J calls and clone size were taken over from that table, and D and trimming were inferred from the DNA. Of hundreds of thousands of clones detected, 87% appear once; the ten largest clones hold approximately 6.2%. This CDR3 is built from 16 residues. Germline V gene lookup returns CDR1 PRHDT and CDR2 FYEKMQ (reference sequence). V was pared by 2 bases and J by 2 bases, with 6 bases of the junction left unmatched. Sequencing was done on a sample of peripheral blood. The TCR sequence derives from a man aged 60-69 years who had recovered from COVID-19. The chain uses TRBV13 and TRBJ2-7; 10 bases fit TRBD1. In DNA form, the CDR3 reads TGTGCCAGCAGCTTACGGACAGGGGGTTCAACCTACGAGCAGTACTTC. Its protein is CASSLRTGGSTYEQYF.